Listed here are 2 T cell receptor beta chains from one sample, sequenced in a study of cytomegalovirus exposure and HLA in healthy donors. PCR was performed using 60 Vbeta and 13 Jbeta primers. Using immunoSEQ multiplex PCR, the repertoire was profiled, and TCRdb retains in-frame clones only, with some absent. The sample yields under 200,000 clones, under 90% seen once. Material: PBMCs. The receptors derive from a male donor in good health and CMV-seronegative.

V and J are TRBV7-3 and TRBJ2-3; 8 bases map to TRBD2. The CDR3 has 15 amino acids. CDR1 is SGHTA and CDR2 is FQGTGA in the germline V gene. V lost 3 bases, J lost 6 bases, and 8 bases stayed unmatched. The CDR3 bases are TGTGCCAGCAGCTTGGCGGGAGGATCCCCCGATACGCAGTATTTT. It encodes CASSLAGGSPDTQYF.

The V gene is TRBV27, the J gene TRBJ2-2; 8 nucleotides align to TRBD1. The CDR3 length is 17 residues. The V gene's germline CDR1 is MNHEY and CDR2 SMNVEV (reference sequence). Trimming cost V 2 bases and J 4 bases; bases outside gene matches: 9. The DNA of the CDR3 is TGTGCCAGCAGTTTAATGGCCGGACAGGGAGTCACCGGGGAGCTGTTTTTT. Encoded protein: CASSLMAGQGVTGELFF.